This T cell receptor (beta chain) was identified in a study of memory CD4+ T cells and cytomegalovirus serostatus (dated by TCRdb to about 2019). Some background on the complete study: The cohort included around 33 healthy adults from Belgium, of whom 9 were CMV seropositive and approximately 24 were CMV seronegative. CD4+ memory TCRbeta repertoires of a Belgian cohort with known cytomegalovirus serostatus were sequenced in order to replicate a published TCR-based CMV serostatus classifier.

Summary of the overall study and its limitations: Among the 160 or so previously reported CMV-associated TCRbeta sequences, some 62 showed up in the CD4+ memory repertoires, with each one found in between one and five individuals. CMV serostatus prediction reached a median bootstrapped AUC of roughly 0.95 with the original framework and just under 0.93 with a US-trained random forest. Results were interpreted as suggesting that the CMV-associated TCR signature is largely present in the CD4+ memory repertoire. Unlike the original study, which covered naive and memory CD4+ and CD8+ populations, the Belgian study sequenced only CD4+CD45RO+ memory cells. A median bootstrapped AUC of 0.95 with a 95% CI of 0.76-1.00 was achieved on the Belgian cohort by the original-framework classifier.

Genomic DNA was extracted from sorted cells with the Quick-DNA Microprep Kit. TCRbeta DNA was amplified with the immunoSEQ hsTCRbeta kit following the manufacturer's protocol. TCRbeta libraries were sequenced on an Illumina MiSeq instrument. The study's processing was this. Removing out-of-frame sequences left about 2,300,000 distinct TCRbeta sequences, an average of about 70,000 per individual. Each individual was scored using the number of 170 or so previously reported CMV-associated TCRbeta sequences that the individual carried and the total number of productive distinct TCRbeta sequences. A beta-binomial model was reimplemented in Python, and random forests from scikit-learn, run with default parameters, were trained on data from the US cohort. Classifier performance on the Belgian cohort was reported as the median AUC with percentile confidence intervals calculated over 10,000 bootstrap iterations. TCRdb holds this immuneACCESS table with in-frame rearrangements only. Some clones are missing; in checked studies, unresolved V genes explain under half, and the rest has no known cause. V and J calls and clone size are those listed in that table; D and trimming were worked out from the DNA. A total of tens of thousands of clones appear in this sample, around 78% of them only once. About 1.5% of the sample belongs to the ten largest clones.

A FACSAria II was used to sort memory CD4+ T cells, defined as single viable CD3+CD4+CD8-CD45RO+ cells. CMV serostatus was assessed using a Roche Elecsys assay, by which serum IgG against CMV pp150, pp28, p38 and p52 was detected. Following thawing, total CD4+ T cells were enriched through positive selection using CD4 magnetic microbeads. The samples came from a separate study whose specific focus was interrogating the CD4+ T cell memory repertoire. Following standard operating procedures, peripheral blood mononuclear cells were isolated and cryopreserved, while serum was kept at -80 degrees C. The staining relied on CD3-PerCP (BW264/56), CD4-APC (RPA-T4), CD45RO-PE (UCHT1) and CD8-Pacific Orange (3B5) antibodies, and Sytox blue was used to exclude non-viable cells. About this clone: The specificity of this receptor is unknown. No base quality values were provided; no much bigger clone lies one nucleotide off.

Trimming removed 5 bases from V and 3 bases from J, leaving 14 bases between the germline ends. CDR1 SGHVS and CDR2 FQNEAQ were looked up in the germline V gene. The CDR3, from cysteine to phenylalanine, totals 14 residues. Only CDR3 DNA is held: 42 bases, read in frame from base 1. The chain uses TRBV7-8 and TRBJ2-7; there is no confident call for the D gene. Material for sequencing was memory CD4+ T cells from blood. This sequence was found in an adult in good health and CMV-seronegative. The CDR3 region: CASSPSTAGYEQYF. The sequenced DNA is TGTGCCAGCAGCCCTTCGACGGCCGGCTACGAGCAGTACTTC.